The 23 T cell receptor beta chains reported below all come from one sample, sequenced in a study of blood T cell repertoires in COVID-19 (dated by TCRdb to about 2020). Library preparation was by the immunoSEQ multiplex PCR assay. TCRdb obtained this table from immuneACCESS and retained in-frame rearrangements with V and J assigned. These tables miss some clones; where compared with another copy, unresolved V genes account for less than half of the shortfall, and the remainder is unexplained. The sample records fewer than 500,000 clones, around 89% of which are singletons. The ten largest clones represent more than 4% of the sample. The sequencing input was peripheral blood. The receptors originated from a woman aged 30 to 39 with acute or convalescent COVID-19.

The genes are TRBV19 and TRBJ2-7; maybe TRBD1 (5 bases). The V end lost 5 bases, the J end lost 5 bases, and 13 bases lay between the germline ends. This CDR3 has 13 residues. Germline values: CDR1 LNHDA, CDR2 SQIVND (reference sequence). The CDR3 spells CASSLQGAHEQYF. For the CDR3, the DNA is TGTGCCAGTAGTCTCCAGGGCGCCCACGAGCAGTACTTC.

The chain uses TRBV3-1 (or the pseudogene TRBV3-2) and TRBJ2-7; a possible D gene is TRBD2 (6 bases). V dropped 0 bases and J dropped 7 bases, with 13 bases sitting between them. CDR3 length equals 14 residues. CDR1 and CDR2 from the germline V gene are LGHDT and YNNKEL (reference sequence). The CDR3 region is CASSQDLSRGEQYF. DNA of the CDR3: TGTGCCAGCAGCCAAGATCTCTCGCGGGGAGAGCAGTACTTC.

The CDR3 loop reads CASSPGGPQETQYF. The CDR3 bases are TGTGCCAGCAGCCCAGGAGGGCCCCAAGAGACCCAGTACTTC. This chain uses TRBV7-7 with TRBJ2-5; D is possibly TRBD2 (6 bases). Germline loops: CDR1 SSHAT, CDR2 FNYEAQ (reference sequence). Trimming took off 5 bases at V and 1 base at J, with 11 bases between the two ends. This CDR3 contains 14 residues. The whole variable domain, filled in from reference TRBV7-7 and TRBJ2-5, reads GAGVSQSPRYKVTKRGQDVTLRCDPISSHATLYWYQQALGQGPEFLTYFNYEAQPDKSGLPSDRFSAERPEGSISTLTIQRTEQRDSAMYRCASSPGGPQETQYFGPGTRLLVL.

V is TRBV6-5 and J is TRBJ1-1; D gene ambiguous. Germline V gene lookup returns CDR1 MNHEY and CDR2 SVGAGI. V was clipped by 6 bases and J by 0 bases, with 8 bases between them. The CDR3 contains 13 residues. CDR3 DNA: TGTGCCAGCAGGCCCGGGATGAACACTGAAGCTTTCTTT. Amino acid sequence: CASRPGMNTEAFF.

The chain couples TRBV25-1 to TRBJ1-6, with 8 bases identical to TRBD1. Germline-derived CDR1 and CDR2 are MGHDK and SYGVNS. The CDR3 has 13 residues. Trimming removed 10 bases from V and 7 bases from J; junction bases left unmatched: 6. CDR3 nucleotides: TGTGCCACCAGGGACAGGCTGAATTCACCCCTCCACTTT. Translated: CATRDRLNSPLHF. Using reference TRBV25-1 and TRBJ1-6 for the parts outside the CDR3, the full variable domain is EADIYQTPRYLVIGTGKKITLECSQTMGHDKMYWYQQDPGMELHLIHYSYGVNSTEKGDLSSESTVSRIRTEHFPLTLESARPSHTSQYLCATRDRLNSPLHFGNGTRLTVT.

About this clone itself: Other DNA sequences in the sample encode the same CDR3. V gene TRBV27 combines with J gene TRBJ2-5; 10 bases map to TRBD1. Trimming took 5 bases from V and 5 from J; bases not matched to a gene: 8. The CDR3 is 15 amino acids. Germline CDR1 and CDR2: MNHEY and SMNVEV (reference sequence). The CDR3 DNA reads TGTGCCAGCAGTCTCTCGACAGGGGGCGGTGAGACCCAGTACTTC. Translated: CASSLSTGGGETQYF.

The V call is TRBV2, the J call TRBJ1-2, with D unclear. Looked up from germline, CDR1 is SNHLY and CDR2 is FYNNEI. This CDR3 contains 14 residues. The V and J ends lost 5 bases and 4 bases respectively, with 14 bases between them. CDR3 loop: CASSQREEFYGYTF. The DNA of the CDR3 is TGTGCCAGCAGTCAGCGAGAAGAGTTCTATGGCTACACCTTC.

The chain's CDR3 is CASSLRGGALGTGELFF. In nucleotides, the CDR3 is TGCGCCAGCAGCTTGCGCGGGGGCGCCCTTGGGACCGGGGAGCTGTTTTTT. The chain joins TRBV5-1 to TRBJ2-2; TRBD2 might be the D (7 bases). The V end was cut by 1 base, the J end by 5 bases, with 18 bases between. Germline V gives CDR1 SGHRS, CDR2 YFSETQ. The CDR3 spans 17 residues.

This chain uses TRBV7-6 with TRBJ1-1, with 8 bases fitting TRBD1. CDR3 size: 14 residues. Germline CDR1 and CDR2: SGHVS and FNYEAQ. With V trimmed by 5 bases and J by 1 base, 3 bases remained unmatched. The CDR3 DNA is TGTGCCAGCAGCGCCGGGACAGGGAACACTGAAGCTTTCTTT. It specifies CASSAGTGNTEAFF.

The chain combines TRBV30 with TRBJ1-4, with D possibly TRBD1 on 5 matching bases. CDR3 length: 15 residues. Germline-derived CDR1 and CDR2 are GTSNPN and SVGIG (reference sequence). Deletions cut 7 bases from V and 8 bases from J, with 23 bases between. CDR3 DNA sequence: TGTGCCTTGGTTTCCCCGACAGCGAAAGGGGAAAAACTGTTTTTT. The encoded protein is CALVSPTAKGEKLFF. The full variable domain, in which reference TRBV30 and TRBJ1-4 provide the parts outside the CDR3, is SQTIHQWPATLVQPVGSPLSLECTVEGTSNPNLYWYRQAAGRGLQLLFYSVGIGQISSEVPQNLSASRPQDRQFILSSKKLLLSDSGFYLCALVSPTAKGEKLFFGSGTQLSVL.

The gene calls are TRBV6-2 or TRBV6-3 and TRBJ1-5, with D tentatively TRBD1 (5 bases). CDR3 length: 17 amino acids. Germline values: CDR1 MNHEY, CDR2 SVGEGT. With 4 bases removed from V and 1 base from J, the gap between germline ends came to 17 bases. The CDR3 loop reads CASSFGGGRKSNQPQHF. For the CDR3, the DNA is TGTGCCAGCAGTTTCGGGGGGGGGAGGAAGAGCAATCAGCCCCAGCATTTT.

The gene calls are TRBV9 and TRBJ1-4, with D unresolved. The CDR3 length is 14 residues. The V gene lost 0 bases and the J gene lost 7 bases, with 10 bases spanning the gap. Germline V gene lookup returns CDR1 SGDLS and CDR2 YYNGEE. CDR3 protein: CASSVGQWSEKLFF. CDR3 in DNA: TGTGCCAGCAGCGTAGGTCAATGGAGTGAAAAACTGTTTTTT.

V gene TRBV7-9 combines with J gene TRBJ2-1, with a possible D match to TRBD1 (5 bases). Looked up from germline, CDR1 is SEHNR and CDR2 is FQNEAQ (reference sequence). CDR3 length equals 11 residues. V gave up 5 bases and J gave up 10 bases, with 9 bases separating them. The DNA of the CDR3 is TGTGCCAGCAGCCAGGGTAGGGAGCAGTTCTTC. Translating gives CASSQGREQFF.

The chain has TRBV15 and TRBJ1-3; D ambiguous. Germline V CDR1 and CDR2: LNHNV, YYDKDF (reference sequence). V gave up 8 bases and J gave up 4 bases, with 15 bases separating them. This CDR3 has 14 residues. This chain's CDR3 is CATSPSRGGNTIYF. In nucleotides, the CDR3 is TGTGCCACCTCCCCGTCCCGGGGAGGAAACACCATATATTTT.

CDR3 protein: CASSLLSRLAGGQETQYF. The CDR3 region has the DNA TGTGCCAGCAGTTTACTTTCTCGACTAGCGGGGGGCCAAGAGACCCAGTACTTC. The V and J genes are TRBV27 and TRBJ2-5; TRBD2 agrees at 13 bases. The V segment lost 2 bases and the J segment 1 base; nucleotides outside the gene matches: 7. Germline V gives CDR1 MNHEY, CDR2 SMNVEV (reference sequence). This CDR3 region has 18 residues.

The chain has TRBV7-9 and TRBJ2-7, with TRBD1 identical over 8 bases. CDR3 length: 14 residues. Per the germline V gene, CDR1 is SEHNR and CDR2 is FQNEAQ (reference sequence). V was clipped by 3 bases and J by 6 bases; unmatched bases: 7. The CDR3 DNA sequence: TGTGCCAGCAGCTTGGACAGGGATGGTTCCGAGCAGTACTTC. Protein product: CASSLDRDGSEQYF.

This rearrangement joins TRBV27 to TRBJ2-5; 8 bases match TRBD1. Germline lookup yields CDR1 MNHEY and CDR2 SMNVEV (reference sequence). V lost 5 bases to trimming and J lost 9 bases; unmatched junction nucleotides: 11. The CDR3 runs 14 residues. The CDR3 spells CASSKLTGELAQYF. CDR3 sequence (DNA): TGTGCCAGCAGTAAACTGACAGGGGAGTTGGCCCAGTACTTC.

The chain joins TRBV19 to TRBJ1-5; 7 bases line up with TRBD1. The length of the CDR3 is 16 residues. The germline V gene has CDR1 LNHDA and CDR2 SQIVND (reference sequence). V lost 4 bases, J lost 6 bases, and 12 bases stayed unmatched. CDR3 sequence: CASSTTSTGKGQPQHF. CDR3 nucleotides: TGTGCCAGTAGTACGACTTCGACAGGGAAGGGTCAGCCCCAGCATTTT.

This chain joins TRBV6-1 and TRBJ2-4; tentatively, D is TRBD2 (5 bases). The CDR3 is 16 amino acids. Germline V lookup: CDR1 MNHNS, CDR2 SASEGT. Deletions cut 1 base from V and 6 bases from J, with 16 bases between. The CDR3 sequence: CASSEGGWTGRNIQYF. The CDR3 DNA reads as TGTGCCAGCAGTGAAGGAGGCTGGACGGGGAGAAACATTCAGTACTTC.

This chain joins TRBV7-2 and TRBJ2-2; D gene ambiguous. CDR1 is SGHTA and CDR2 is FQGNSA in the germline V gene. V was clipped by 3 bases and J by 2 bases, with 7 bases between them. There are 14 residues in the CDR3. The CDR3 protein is CASSFSFNTGELFF. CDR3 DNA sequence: TGTGCCAGCAGCTTTAGCTTCAACACCGGGGAGCTGTTTTTT.

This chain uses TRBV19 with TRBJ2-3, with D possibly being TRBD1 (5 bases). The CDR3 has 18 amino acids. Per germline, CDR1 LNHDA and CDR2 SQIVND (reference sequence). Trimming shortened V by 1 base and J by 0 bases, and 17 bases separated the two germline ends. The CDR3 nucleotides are TGTGCCAGTAGTATAGGGGCTTGGACACCCCCTAGCACAGATACGCAGTATTTT. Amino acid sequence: CASSIGAWTPPSTDTQYF.

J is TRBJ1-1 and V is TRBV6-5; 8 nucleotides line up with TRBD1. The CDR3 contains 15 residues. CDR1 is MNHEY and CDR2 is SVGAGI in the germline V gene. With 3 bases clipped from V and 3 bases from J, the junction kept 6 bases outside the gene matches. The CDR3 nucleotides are TGTGCCAGCAGTTATTCTCCAGGGGGCTACACTGAAGCTTTCTTT. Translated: CASSYSPGGYTEAFF.

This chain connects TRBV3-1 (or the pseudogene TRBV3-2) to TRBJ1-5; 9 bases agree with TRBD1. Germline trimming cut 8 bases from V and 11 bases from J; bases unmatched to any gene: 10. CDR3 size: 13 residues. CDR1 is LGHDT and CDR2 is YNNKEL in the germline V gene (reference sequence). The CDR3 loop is CASGDRGKGAQHF. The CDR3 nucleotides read TGTGCCAGCGGAGACAGGGGGAAGGGGGCCCAGCATTTT.